This T cell receptor (beta chain) was found in a study of glioma-infiltrating T cells after dendritic cell vaccination. Looking at the study overall: The vaccine used monocyte-derived dendritic cells pulsed overnight with autologous tumor lysate.

The study's findings and limits: Higher pretreatment TIL content predicted longer progression-free time and survival. The cohort had few patients with full blood and tumor sets.

Sequencing used immunoSEQ multiplex PCR; TCRdb keeps in-frame clones, though not all of them. The sample includes about 92,000 clones, around 86% of them seen just once. Of note for this clone: The antigen is undetermined.

Only patients with spare fresh-frozen tumor and over two years of follow-up were included. Trimming at V came to 4 bases and at J to 0 bases, leaving 4 bases not matched to a gene. Germline-derived CDR1 and CDR2 are KGHSH and LQKENI. This CDR3 spans 16 amino acids. The chain joins TRBV18 to TRBJ1-1, with 11 nucleotides matching TRBD1. The input for sequencing was blood, taken before dendritic cell vaccination. The origin of this receptor is a human donor with glioblastoma. CDR3 in amino acids: CASSHGTGGLNTEAFF. DNA for the CDR3: TGTGCCAGCTCACACGGGACAGGGGGGCTGAACACTGAAGCTTTCTTT.